A single sample is the source of the 17 T cell receptor beta chains below, sequenced in a study of molecular identifiers for immune sequencing clone quantification. Each CDR3 protein gets one entry after TCRdb re-called the PCR reads with MiXCR. The table records some 680,000 distinct CDR3 sequences, 25% of them present only once. Material: naive CD8+ T cells from blood, with Jurkat cell RNA spiked in. Subset reported: FACS-sorted CD8+CD4-CCR7+CD45RA+ naive T cells. Receptors were obtained from a human donor in good health. Some libraries in this study had Jurkat cell RNA spiked in.

In this sample, this clonotype turned up a few times. The chain couples TRBV7-6 to TRBJ1-4, with D possibly TRBD1 on 6 matching bases. V shed 0 bases and J shed 4 bases, with 12 bases lying between them. This CDR3 has 16 amino acids. Germline CDR1 and CDR2: SGHVS and FNYEAQ. The CDR3 sequence: CASSLAVAGVNEKLFF. The CDR3 region has the DNA TGTGCCAGCAGCTTAGCGGTCGCAGGGGTTAATGAAAAACTGTTTTTT.

The sample holds a few counts of this clonotype. This clone may be a read error of a much larger clone one base away. V usage is TRBV7-9 and J usage is TRBJ2-5, with D possibly being TRBD2 (6 bases). V was cut by 0 bases and J by 2 bases, with 13 bases left in between. CDR1 is SEHNR, CDR2 FQNEAQ, per germline (reference sequence). The CDR3 has 16 residues. The CDR3 DNA is TGTGCCAGCAGCTTAGCGGGAGGCCAAGGACAAGAGACCCAGTACTTC. Translating it yields CASSLAGGQGQETQYF.

This clonotype was picked up a small number of times. The gene calls are TRBV5-5 and TRBJ1-2; the D gene is possibly TRBD1 (5 bases). Germline V gene sequence: CDR1 SGHKS, CDR2 YYEKEE (reference sequence). This CDR3 is built from 15 residues. V lost 0 bases, J lost 4 bases, and 13 bases lay in between. The CDR3, as DNA: TGTGCCAGCAGCTTGGTTAAGGGGCCGAGCTATGGCTACACCTTC. Its translation: CASSLVKGPSYGYTF.

The chain uses TRBV27 and TRBJ2-7; maybe TRBD2 (7 bases). This CDR3 is 15 amino acids long. V was clipped by 6 bases and J by 0 bases, with 15 bases between them. Germline V gene data show CDR1 as MNHEY and CDR2 as SMNVEV (reference sequence). Here the CDR3 reads CASSLQGGGSYEQYF. In DNA form, the CDR3 reads TGTGCCAGCAGCCTACAGGGAGGGGGCTCCTACGAGCAGTACTTC.

This clonotype was seen at least ten times. The gene calls are TRBV7-2 and TRBJ1-1; a possible D gene is TRBD1 (5 bases). V was pared by 5 bases and J by 5 bases, with 24 bases between. CDR1 SGHTA and CDR2 FQGNSA come from the germline V gene. The CDR3 is 17 residues long. The CDR3 DNA sequence: TGTGCCAGCAGCCCACAAGCAGGGAGTTTTGCGGATACTGAAGCTTTCTTT. It encodes CASSPQAGSFADTEAFF.

This clonotype has a count of ten or more. The chain employs TRBV5-5 and TRBJ2-7; no clear D. This CDR3 has 13 amino acids. Trimming took off 1 base at V and 0 bases at J, with 5 bases between the two ends. Germline CDR1 is SGHKS and CDR2 is YYEKEE (reference sequence). The CDR3 DNA reads TGTGCCAGCAGCTTGTGGGTCTCCTACGAGCAGTACTTC. This codes for CASSLWVSYEQYF.

The sample holds many counts of this clonotype. V is TRBV12-3 or TRBV12-4 and J is TRBJ1-5, with D possibly being TRBD1 (6 bases). The V gene lost 8 bases and the J gene lost 1 base, with 12 bases spanning the gap. This CDR3 comprises 14 residues. The CDR3 sequence: CASYRGGSNQPQHF. CDR3 DNA sequence: TGTGCCAGCTATAGAGGGGGGAGCAATCAGCCCCAGCATTTT.

This clonotype appeared many times. The rearrangement joins TRBV5-6 to TRBJ1-1; TRBD1 might be the D (5 bases). Trimming took off 4 bases at V and 1 base at J, with 8 bases between the two ends. Germline V gene lookup returns CDR1 SGHDT and CDR2 YYEEEE. The CDR3 runs 13 residues. CDR3 protein: CASSIQENTEAFF. CDR3 DNA sequence: TGTGCCAGCAGCATACAGGAGAACACTGAAGCTTTCTTT.

The chain uses TRBV20-1 and TRBJ2-7; TRBD2 matches 13 bases. After removal of 0 bases from V and 1 base from J, the junction contained 9 bases not matched to a gene. Germline-derived CDR1 and CDR2 are DFQATT and SNEGSKA (reference sequence). The CDR3 sequence is 18 residues long. The DNA for the CDR3 is TGCAGTGCTAGAGAGAGCGGGACTAGCGGGGAGGGGTCCTACGAGCAGTACTTC. Its protein is CSARESGTSGEGSYEQYF.

The rearrangement uses TRBV4-1 and TRBJ2-1; 7 bases are shared with TRBD2. The germline gives CDR1 MGHRA, CDR2 YSYEKL. The CDR3 is 17 amino acids. V trimming: 2 bases; J trimming: 1 base; junction bases outside the gene matches: 8. CDR3 coding DNA: TGCGCCAGCAGCCAATCCCCTAGCGGTAGGTCCTACAATGAGCAGTTCTTC. Amino acid sequence: CASSQSPSGRSYNEQFF.

This clonotype was counted many times. V and J are TRBV6-2 or TRBV6-3 and TRBJ2-7, with TRBD2 matching 8 bases. This CDR3 is 14 amino acids long. J lost 3 bases, V lost 6 bases, and 7 bases had no gene match. Per germline, CDR1 MNHEY and CDR2 SVGEGT. CDR3 region: CASSGPAGVYEQYF. The CDR3 DNA reads TGTGCCAGCAGCGGGCCAGCGGGAGTCTACGAGCAGTACTTC.

On this clonotype itself: The germline gene is not matched at one end of the junction; a read error may be the cause. The chain couples TRBV5-1 to TRBJ1-1, with D unresolved. The CDR3 covers 13 residues. Germline lookup yields CDR1 SGHRS and CDR2 YFSETQ. In nucleotides, the CDR3 is TGCGCCAGCGGCTTAACGGAGAACACTGAAGCTTTCTTT. Amino acid sequence: CASGLTENTEAFF.

The V and J genes are TRBV4-1 and TRBJ1-6, with D possibly TRBD1 on 5 matching bases. Trimming took off 1 base at V and 6 bases at J, with 16 bases between the two ends. The CDR3 is 17 residues long. Germline V lookup: CDR1 MGHRA, CDR2 YSYEKL. The CDR3 loop is CASSQALGGLSNSPLHF. The CDR3 nucleotides read TGCGCCAGCAGCCAAGCACTTGGGGGTTTATCTAATTCACCCCTCCACTTT.

This clonotype appeared a few times. The chain is built from TRBV18 and TRBJ2-5; 13 bases are a match to TRBD2. The CDR3 spans 16 residues. Germline V gene sequence: CDR1 KGHSH, CDR2 LQKENI. J was trimmed by 6 bases and V by 0 bases; bases with no gene match: 4. Here the CDR3 reads CASSPPLAGGSKTQYF. The CDR3 DNA sequence: TGTGCCAGCTCACCACCACTAGCGGGAGGGTCGAAGACCCAGTACTTC.

Worth noting for this clonotype: Since no conserved phenylalanine or tryptophan closes the CDR3, a read error is the likely cause. The J gene is TRBJ2-3, the V gene TRBV5-1, with D perhaps TRBD1 (6 bases). Looked up from germline, CDR1 is SGHRS and CDR2 is YFSETQ. The CDR3 is made up of 15 amino acids. The CDR3 DNA reads TGCGCGAGCATAACCGGGACATCGAGCACAGCTACGCAGTATGTT. This translates into CASITGTSSTATQYV.

As regards this clonotype: A single base separates this from a much larger clone, so it may be a read error. This chain connects TRBV7-9 to TRBJ2-3, with 11 bases matching TRBD2. The CDR3 totals 16 residues. Germline assignment: CDR1 SEHNR and CDR2 FQNEAQ (reference sequence). Trimming removed 5 bases from V and 8 bases from J; junction bases left unmatched: 12. This chain's CDR3 is CASSPLVAGGRGTQYF. For the CDR3, the DNA is TGTGCCAGCAGCCCCCTGGTAGCGGGAGGGAGAGGTACGCAGTATTTT. Drawing the rest from reference TRBV7-9 and TRBJ2-3, the complete variable domain is DTGVSQNPRHKITKRGQNVTFRCDPISEHNRLYWYRQTLGQGPEFLTYFQNEAQLEKSRLLSDRFSAERPKGSFSTLEIQRTEQGDSAMYLCASSPLVAGGRGTQYFGPGTRLTVL.

This clonotype was detected ten times or more. The chain joins TRBV5-8 to TRBJ2-7; D unclear. The CDR3 totals 15 residues. V was cut by 1 base and J by 5 bases, with 16 bases left in between. Germline V gene data show CDR1 as SGHTS and CDR2 as YDEGEE. The CDR3 coding sequence is TGTGCCAGCAGCTTGAGTAGAGGCTACGCCCACGAGCAGTACTTC. Its protein product is CASSLSRGYAHEQYF.